The 20 T cell receptor beta chains below come from one sample, sequenced in a study of ipilimumab plus nivolumab after autologous stem cell transplantation. The table came from immunoSEQ multiplex PCR; TCRdb's copy has only in-frame clones and leaves some out. The sample records fewer than 85,000 clones, 83% being singletons. The sequencing here drew on PBMCs, taken in a trial of ipilimumab plus nivolumab as post-transplant consolidation. The receptors were sampled from a male donor with diffuse large B-cell lymphoma.

Relative to its sample, this clone is medium-sized. The CDR3 sequence: CASSSGGGYTEAFF. In DNA form, the CDR3 reads TGTGCCAGCAGCTCTGGGGGTGGGTACACTGAAGCTTTCTTT. The rearrangement joins TRBV7-9 to TRBJ1-1; tentatively, D is TRBD1 (5 bases). Between the trimmed V and J ends, which lost 4 bases and 3 bases, there was a span of 12 bases. Germline CDR1 SEHNR, CDR2 FQNEAQ (reference sequence). The CDR3 consists of 14 residues. Full variable domain (rest looked up from reference TRBV7-9 and TRBJ1-1): DTGVSQNPRHKITKRGQNVTFRCDPISEHNRLYWYRQTLGQGPEFLTYFQNEAQLEKSRLLSDRFSAERPKGSFSTLEIQRTEQGDSAMYLCASSSGGGYTEAFFGQGTRLTVV.

This clone was seen a few times. Distinct nucleotide sequences in the sample also encode this CDR3. The chain combines TRBV19 with TRBJ1-1; the D gene is possibly TRBD1 (6 bases). Between the trimmed V and J ends, which lost 3 bases and 4 bases, there was a span of 9 bases. Looked up from germline, CDR1 is LNHDA and CDR2 is SQIVND (reference sequence). This CDR3 is built from 13 residues. The CDR3 bases are TGTGCCAGTAGTATGAGGGGGGCCACTGAAGCTTTCTTT. This codes for CASSMRGATEAFF.

J is TRBJ1-3 and V is TRBV6-6; D uncertain. CDR3 length: 15 residues. V gave up 4 bases and J gave up 0 bases, with 10 bases separating them. Looked up from germline, CDR1 is MNHNY and CDR2 is SVGAGI (reference sequence). The CDR3 region has the DNA TGTGCCAGCAGTTTCTCGGCAATCTCTGGAAACACCATATATTTT. Protein: CASSFSAISGNTIYF.

This chain connects TRBV27 to TRBJ2-2; D ambiguous. This CDR3 region has 13 residues. The germline V gene encodes CDR1 MNHEY and CDR2 SMNVEV (reference sequence). Trimming cost V 6 bases and J 4 bases, with 9 bases left between them. The CDR3 DNA sequence: TGTGCCAGCAGGGATCTCGGCACCGGGGAGCTGTTTTTT. Residues: CASRDLGTGELFF.

This clone was observed a single time. The V gene is TRBV6-5, the J gene TRBJ1-2; 9 bases fit TRBD1. Germline CDR1 is MNHEY and CDR2 is SVGAGI. The V and J ends lost 4 bases and 8 bases, in that order; junction bases with no gene match: 8. The CDR3 sequence is 14 residues long. The CDR3 bases are TGTGCCAGCAGTTTGAATAACAGGGGGCGGGGCTACACCTTC. Residues: CASSLNNRGRGYTF.

The rearrangement joins TRBV6-5 to TRBJ2-5, with 9 bases that match TRBD1. The CDR3 length is 15 residues. CDR1 MNHEY and CDR2 SVGAGI come from the germline V gene. The trim removed 11 bases at V and 1 base at J, leaving 11 bases unmatched. The DNA of the CDR3 is TGTGCCGCAGCGGCACAGGGGGCCGGCCAAGAGACCCAGTACTTC. It codes for CAAAAQGAGQETQYF.

This clone was detected once. The chain has TRBV10-2 and TRBJ2-7, with D tentatively TRBD1 (7 bases). The CDR3 is 15 residues long. CDR1 is WSHSY and CDR2 is SAAADI in the germline V gene. V was clipped by 3 bases and J by 4 bases, with 16 bases between them. The CDR3 protein is CASSEGPGGFYEQYF. As DNA, the CDR3 is TGCGCCAGCAGTGAAGGTCCAGGGGGGTTTTACGAGCAGTACTTC.

The gene calls are TRBV4-3 and TRBJ2-5, with 7 nucleotides matching TRBD2. CDR1 is LGHNA, CDR2 YSLEER, per germline. V was clipped by 3 bases and J by 2 bases; unmatched bases: 6. This CDR3 has 15 amino acids. In DNA, the CDR3 is TGCGCCAGCAGCCAGCAGACTAGCAGACAAGAGACCCAGTACTTC. This sequence encodes CASSQQTSRQETQYF.

V and J are TRBV5-5 and TRBJ1-1, with a possible D match to TRBD1 (6 bases). V was shortened by 1 base and J by 3 bases, with 16 bases between the two germline ends. CDR1 is SGHKS and CDR2 is YYEKEE in the germline V gene (reference sequence). The CDR3 extends over 16 amino acids. Here the CDR3 reads CASSLFVDSRDTEAFF. The CDR3, as DNA: TGTGCCAGCAGCTTGTTTGTGGACAGCCGGGACACTGAAGCTTTCTTT.

Worth noting for this clone: This likely comes from a read error, as the CDR3 has no conserved phenylalanine or tryptophan at its end. The DNA is omitted, as the CDR3 cannot be located on it reliably, and the CDR3 follows TCRdb's listing. The chain links TRBV9 to TRBJ1-4. Germline CDR1 SGDLS, CDR2 YYNGEE. The CDR3 length equals 13 residues, ends included. The CDR3 protein is CASSVGPRRGQVG.

The chain combines TRBV9 with TRBJ2-5, with TRBD2 matching 10 bases. Germline CDR1 and CDR2: SGDLS and YYNGEE. This CDR3 has 17 residues. Trimming took 0 bases from V and 1 from J; bases not matched to a gene: 6. CDR3 in amino acids: CASSVARSGGAQETQYF. As DNA, the CDR3 is TGTGCCAGCAGCGTAGCTCGGAGCGGGGGGGCCCAAGAGACCCAGTACTTC.

This clone was counted once. The genes are TRBV19 and TRBJ2-7, with 11 positions matching TRBD2. This CDR3 region has 14 residues. Germline lookup yields CDR1 LNHDA and CDR2 SQIVND (reference sequence). After removal of 10 bases from V and 5 bases from J, the junction contained 10 bases not matched to a gene. CDR3 sequence: CAKPVAGGRHEQYF. CDR3 DNA: TGTGCCAAACCGGTAGCGGGGGGGCGACACGAGCAGTACTTC.

The chain carries TRBV29-1 and TRBJ2-3; D may be TRBD1 or TRBD2 (5 bases each). The CDR3 has 13 amino acids. V lost 6 bases and J lost 5, with 15 bases in between. Germline values: CDR1 SQVTM, CDR2 ANQGSEA. CDR3: CSVGTLLGDTQYF. CDR3 nucleotides: TGCAGCGTAGGGACCCTTTTGGGAGATACGCAGTATTTT.

The sample holds a few counts of this clone. The J gene is TRBJ2-6, the V gene TRBV2; D unresolved. This CDR3 comprises 15 residues. Germline lookup yields CDR1 SNHLY and CDR2 FYNNEI. Trimming cost V 4 bases and J 0 bases, with 7 bases left between them. The CDR3 region has the DNA TGTGCCAGCAGTGGGAGACTCTCTGGGGCCAACGTCCTGACTTTC. Encoded protein: CASSGRLSGANVLTF.

V usage is TRBV5-4 and J usage is TRBJ2-5, with D possibly being TRBD1 (6 bases). The CDR3 has 14 amino acids. The V and J ends lost 4 bases and 5 bases respectively, with 15 bases between them. Per germline, CDR1 SGHNT and CDR2 YYREEE (reference sequence). The CDR3 DNA is TGTGCCAGCAGCGAACAGGGTTGGGGGGAGACCCAGTACTTC. It specifies CASSEQGWGETQYF.

The V and J genes are TRBV6-1 and TRBJ1-1; no firm D call. The ends were cut back, 1 base at V and 4 bases at J, with 13 bases in the middle. Germline V gene data show CDR1 as MNHNS and CDR2 as SASEGT. There are 15 residues in the CDR3. The CDR3 bases are TGTGCCAGCAGTGAAGGGGAGTGTTTAGGCACTGAAGCTTTCTTT. This translates into CASSEGECLGTEAFF.

The chain links TRBV2 to TRBJ2-3; 15 nucleotides agree with TRBD2. The CDR3 length is 19 residues. J was trimmed by 6 bases and V by 8 bases; bases with no gene match: 18. Germline assignment: CDR1 SNHLY and CDR2 FYNNEI. As DNA, the CDR3 is TGTGCCAGCTCTATTACTGGACTAGCGGGGGGGACCGTATCGGATACGCAGTATTTT. Protein sequence: CASSITGLAGGTVSDTQYF.

V gene TRBV5-4 combines with J gene TRBJ1-1; 7 bases are shared with TRBD1. The CDR3 consists of 15 residues. J lost 0 bases, V lost 4 bases, and 6 bases had no gene match. CDR1 SGHNT and CDR2 YYREEE come from the germline V gene (reference sequence). Here the CDR3 DNA reads TGTGCCAGCAGCCGACGGGACAGTCTGAACACTGAAGCTTTCTTT. Translation gives CASSRRDSLNTEAFF.

V gene TRBV6-1 combines with J gene TRBJ2-2, with 8 bases matching TRBD1. Trimming removed 4 bases from V and 4 bases from J; junction bases left unmatched: 5. CDR1 and CDR2 from the germline V gene are MNHNS and SASEGT. The CDR3 loop spans 15 amino acids. The CDR3 DNA follows: TGTGCCAGCAGTGGGACAGGGATGGGCACCGGGGAGCTGTTTTTT. Amino acid sequence: CASSGTGMGTGELFF.

Comments on this clone: Here the CDR3 omits its conserved ending phenylalanine or tryptophan, so a read error is the likely source. V and J are TRBV5-1 and TRBJ2-7; 7 bases match TRBD1. The CDR3 is made up of 14 amino acids. V shed 6 bases, J shed 2 bases, and the junction held 8 bases outside the gene matches. Germline V gene sequence: CDR1 SGHRS, CDR2 YFSETQ. CDR3 region: CASTSGQAPYEQYL. The CDR3 DNA follows: TGCGCCAGCACCAGCGGACAGGCCCCCTACGAGCAGTACCTC.